The clone carrying this T cell receptor (beta chain) came up a few times. What it binds is not known. Doses given second, at about 4 or about 12 weeks, were pooled. This CDR3 contains 16 residues. Germline V gene sequence: CDR1 SGHVS, CDR2 FNYEAQ. V was clipped by 0 bases and J by 0 bases, with 11 bases between them. The data are from a study of T cell responses to AZD1222 COVID-19 vaccine. Only in-frame clones appear in the TCRdb table, and some are missing; sequencing was by immunoSEQ multiplex PCR. Of approximately 74,000 clones listed, around 78% are singletons. Whole-study results and caveats: Baseline seropositivity characterized only 5 to 7 AZD1222 recipients.

This sequence was found in an adult who received the AZD1222 COVID-19 vaccine. The starting material was peripheral blood, obtained 28 days after the second AZD1222 dose. The rearrangement links TRBV7-6 to TRBJ1-2, with D unresolved. CDR3 amino acids: CASSLAVRAANYGYTF. CDR3 DNA: TGTGCCAGCAGCTTAGCGGTGAGGGCGGCTAACTATGGCTACACCTTC.